This TCR beta chain is drawn from a study of cytomegalovirus exposure and HLA in healthy donors (dated by TCRdb to the late 2010s). Some background on the complete study: In an earlier analysis of 587 of the donors, 276 Gb of sequence data and some 120 million unique TCR beta sequences from 150 million to 200 million T cells were reported. An early release that covered around 590 HLA-typed donors contained approximately 300 gigabases of sequencing data and approximately 85 million unique TCR sequences. The genetic ancestry cluster associated with self-reported Caucasian donors included 80% to 90% of the 300 to 400 genotyped donors. The study aimed to test whether cataloging public T cell receptors could reveal signatures of past pathogen exposure. The study profiled the T cell repertoires of hundreds of subjects by immunosequencing and related them to cytomegalovirus serostatus. A separate validation cohort of approximately 120 different subjects was used in addition to the approximately 640-subject first cohort. To predict cytomegalovirus infection status, the study combined high-throughput TCR immunosequencing, statistical association of individual TCRs with disease status, and machine learning. A later analysis re-analyzed previously published TCR beta repertoires from roughly 690 donors and added high-resolution HLA genotyping to study TCR occurrence patterns. Rather than using new phenotypic data, the later analysis identified candidate immune exposures from TCR beta sequences and from how often those sequences occurred across donors. In an earlier analysis of more than 550 of the donors, high-throughput TCR beta sequencing was used to judge whether each TCR beta V gene segment behaved as functional or pseudogenic. Donor age, sex, ethnicity and CMV serostatus were collected together with the repertoire data. In a later genetic analysis, genome-wide SNP genotypes for about three fifths of the roughly 670 donors were used, and that subset was treated as a discovery cohort. All discovery cohort repertoires had been generated using a single sequencing platform. HLA typing included class I and class II loci at four-digit resolution. Typing coverage differed by locus: A, B, C, DRB1 and DQB1 were typed in roughly 629-630 donors, DQA1 in 522, DPA1 in 600 to 610, and DPB1 in just under 490. Roughly five DR-DQ haplotypes were treated as single units for association and clustering because of strong linkage in the cohort. Among 350 to 400 genotyped donors of the cohort, an average of around 240,000 unique TCR beta nucleotide sequences were sequenced per donor, about a sixth of them non-productive. The study at large found these results: For the cohort, immune exposure information was limited to CMV serostatus. According to the authors, the approach could potentially be generalized to other disease states and immunological phenotypes. In a later analysis, HLA-associated TCR beta chains were found to be more clonally expanded and to have lower generation probabilities than equally common non-associated chains. The classifier was reported to diagnose cytomegalovirus status with high specificity and sensitivity in both the original and validation cohorts. A cluster of highly shared sequence variants was judged likely to represent a technical artifact of the sequencing pipeline. Most CMV-associated TCR beta chains appeared to be HLA-restricted in a later analysis, and the HLA associations seemed to be driven largely by CMV exposure. Most TCR sequences were seen in very few donors, while some public TCRs were found in many individuals. In an earlier analysis of approximately 600 of the donors, most TCR beta V segments were observed in productive rearrangements about 87% or about 30% of the time, broadly matching IMGT annotations. V-gene and J-gene trimming of TCR beta chains was associated with a missense DCLRE1C variant in a later genetic analysis, and the association was replicated in an independent cohort. Linkage disequilibrium might explain the correlated functional status among segregating V segments, but an unknown experimental factor could not be excluded. Only TCR beta chains were sequenced in this cohort, and the absence of alpha or paired-chain data limited detectable features. Because HLA typing was unavailable for some donors at each locus, only the typed subset was used in association tests. In vitro tests confirmed that a few of the cytomegalovirus-associated TCR beta chains recognize cytomegalovirus antigens. According to a later analysis, parvovirus B19, influenza, CMV and Epstein-Barr virus appeared linked to several top co-occurrence clusters. A later genetic analysis reported fewer N-insertions in productive TCRs among donors in an Asian-associated ancestry cluster than the roughly 690-donor mean. Because counts were too low, roughly 16 rarely observed V segments, including chromosome 9 orphons, were excluded from the earlier analysis of roughly 580 of the donors. Specific HLA alleles were associated with 16,951 TCR beta sequences at a false discovery rate of 0.05 in a later analysis. Some IMGT-functional V segments, including TRBV6-2 and TRBV6-3, could not be told apart with the 87-base-pair reads, so those segments were excluded. A total of 164 TCR beta chains were listed by the study as associated with cytomegalovirus. In a later analysis, the rate of TCR association differed among HLA loci, with DRB1 alleles having the most associated TCRs and HLA-C alleles having the fewest. Assigning TCR associations to individual alleles was difficult when HLA alleles, especially DR and DQ, strongly co-occurred. Sequencing depth was assumed to be roughly uniform across donors in the presence/absence analyses, though that assumption may not hold. A further reported finding was that TCR beta sequences accurately predicted the HLA-A and HLA-B alleles for most subjects in the first cohort.

As for this clone: Its antigen has not been determined. Base qualities are missing; no much larger clone stands one base away.

V ends up 7 bases short and J 6 bases short, with an unmatched junction base count of 8. Taken from the germline V gene, the CDR1 and CDR2 loops are SQVTM and ANQGSEA. Reading from cysteine to phenylalanine, the CDR3 counts 12 amino acids. Just the 36-base CDR3 DNA is kept, in frame starting at base 1. The library was prepared using the immunoSEQ multiplex PCR assay. For the multiplex PCR, a mixture combining 60 forward primers for TCR Vbeta segments and 13 reverse primers for TCR Jbeta segments was used. A multiplex PCR assay on genomic DNA amplified the CDR3 region of rearranged TCR beta genes. On the Illumina HiSeq System, the amplified TCR beta libraries were sequenced as 87-base-pair reads. As for how the authors treated the data: Across the 670 or so repertoires, a later analysis counted 60 million to 90 million unique TCR beta chains, approximately 10 million of which were shared by at least two donors. A nearest-neighbor algorithm error-corrected the raw reads and collapsed the reads into unique sequences, merging closely related sequences to remove PCR and sequencing errors. V, D and J gene segments were assigned by aligning CDR3 sequences to IMGT reference sequences. For a sequence to be retained, a match of at least six nucleotides was required to both a V gene segment and a J gene segment. A rearrangement was called productive if the CDR3 had no stop codons and remained in frame with V and J, and every other rearrangement was called non-productive. CDR3 was defined according to IMGT convention as the region running from the second conserved V-encoded cysteine to the conserved J-encoded phenylalanine. Sequences without an unambiguous match to a single V gene segment were excluded from the earlier analysis of approximately 600 of the donors. An earlier analysis of some 500 of the donors classified V segments as functional when productive rearrangements were above 56.7% and as segregating when the standard deviation between donors was above 5%. A statistical classification framework was built to diagnose cytomegalovirus status from the catalog of TCR beta chain sequences. A later analysis assigned V and J genes by comparing TCR nucleotide sequences with IMGT/GENE-DB human TR gene sequences. A later analysis assigned CDR3 sequences and most-parsimonious VDJ recombination scenarios with the TCRdist pipeline. A later analysis defined each TCR beta chain by its CDR3 amino acid sequence plus V-gene family, and excluded reads lacking a unique V-gene family. As a way to deal with suspected cross-contamination and a sequencing artifact, a later analysis dropped 450 to 600 nucleotide sequences that were highly shared and had low generation probability. A later analysis calculated a clonal expansion index for each public chain from normalized within-repertoire ranks of inferred template counts. In a later analysis, generation probabilities were computed with a VDJ recombination model fitted to out-of-frame rearrangements, and the resulting probabilities were checked against IGoR. In a later analysis, TCR-TCR, TCR-HLA and TCR-CMV co-occurrence was scored with hypergeometric tests, and a repertoire-size bias correction was applied to TCR pairs. In a later analysis, false discovery rates were estimated by permuting HLA or CMV assignments 20 times. In a later analysis, co-occurring TCRs were grouped using DBSCAN, and TCRdist sequence similarity was added for clustering within HLA-allele-positive subsets. Repertoires with fewer than 30,000 or more than 120,000 public chains, plus five repertoires with anomalous nucleotide sharing, were excluded from co-occurrence clustering. Drawn from immuneACCESS, this table holds only the in-frame rearrangements with V and J called that TCRdb kept. Clones are partly lost; checked studies trace under half to an unresolved V gene and leave the rest unexplained. The V and J calls and clone size are taken from that table; D and trimming were inferred from the DNA. In this sample the table shows tens of thousands of clones, 68% of which occur a single time. Less than 20% of the sample is in the top ten clones.

The cohort consisted of fewer than 700 healthy bone marrow donors. At the time of sampling, every cohort member was nominally healthy, though immune exposures that went unrecorded were likely present. The donor was CMV seropositive and was included in the group of 270 or so seropositive cohort members. Each donor provided a peripheral blood sample, and peripheral blood mononuclear cells were used for TCR beta sequencing. Genomic DNA extraction from the blood cell samples was performed with the Qiagen DNeasy Blood Extraction Kit. The clonotype was recovered from a middle-aged man in good health and CMV-seropositive. The specimen sequenced was PBMCs. The rearranged chain carries TRBV29-1 and TRBJ2-7, with 8 bases in between that match TRBD1. The nucleotide sequence reads TGCAGCGGCGGACAGGGAAGGGGCGAGCAGTACTTC. Translation gives CSGGQGRGEQYF.